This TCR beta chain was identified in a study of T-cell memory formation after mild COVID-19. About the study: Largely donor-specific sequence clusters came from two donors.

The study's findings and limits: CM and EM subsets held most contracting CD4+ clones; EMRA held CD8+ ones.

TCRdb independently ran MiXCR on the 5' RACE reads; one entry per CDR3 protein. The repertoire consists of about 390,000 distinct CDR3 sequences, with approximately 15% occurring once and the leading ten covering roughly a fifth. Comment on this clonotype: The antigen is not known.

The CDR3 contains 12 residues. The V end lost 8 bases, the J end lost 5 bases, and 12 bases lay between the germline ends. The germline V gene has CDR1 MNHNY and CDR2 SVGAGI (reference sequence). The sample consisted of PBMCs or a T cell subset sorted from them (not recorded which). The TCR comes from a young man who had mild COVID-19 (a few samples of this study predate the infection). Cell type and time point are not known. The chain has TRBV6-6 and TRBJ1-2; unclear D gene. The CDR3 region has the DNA TGTGCCAGCTCGGTCGTGGATTATGGCTACACCTTC. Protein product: CASSVVDYGYTF.